This T cell receptor beta chain came from a study of early T cells in non-severe SARS-CoV-2 infection. Overall study context: Sequencing was performed on bulk RNA from unsorted whole blood, leaving chains unpaired.

Many counts were recorded for this clonotype. The antigen remains undetermined. As part of library construction, unique molecular identifiers were attached to individual cDNA molecules. TCRdb recomputed calls from the 5' RACE reads with MiXCR, one row per CDR3 protein. Among about 90,000 distinct CDR3 sequences, roughly 14% were seen once, and the ten largest hold 6.5% to 9%. The study's findings and limits: Reliance on VDJdb matching favored anti-spike CD8 responses; private and CD4 specificities were missed.

The clonotype originates from an adult who was a healthcare worker with PCR-confirmed SARS-CoV-2 infection or an uninfected control (not recorded which). Input material: whole blood.

The CDR3 DNA is TGTGCCAGCAGTCCGGCCCTTCGCAATCAGCCCCAGCATTTT. The encoded protein is CASSPALRNQPQHF. The chain employs TRBV28 and TRBJ1-5; D uncertain. The CDR3 is 14 residues long. Germline lookup yields CDR1 MDHEN and CDR2 SYDVKM. The V end was cut by 5 bases, the J end by 2 bases, with 10 bases between.